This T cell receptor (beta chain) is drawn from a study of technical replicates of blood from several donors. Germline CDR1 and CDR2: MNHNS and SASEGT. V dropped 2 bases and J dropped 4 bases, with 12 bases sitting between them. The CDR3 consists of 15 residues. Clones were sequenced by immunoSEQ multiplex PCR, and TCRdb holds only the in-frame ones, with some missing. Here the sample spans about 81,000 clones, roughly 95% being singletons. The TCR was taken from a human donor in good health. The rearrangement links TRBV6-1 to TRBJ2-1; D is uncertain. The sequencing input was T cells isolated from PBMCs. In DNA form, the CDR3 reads TGTGCCAGCAGTGAACTCGCTGAGAGTTACAATGAGCAGTTCTTC. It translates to CASSELAESYNEQFF.